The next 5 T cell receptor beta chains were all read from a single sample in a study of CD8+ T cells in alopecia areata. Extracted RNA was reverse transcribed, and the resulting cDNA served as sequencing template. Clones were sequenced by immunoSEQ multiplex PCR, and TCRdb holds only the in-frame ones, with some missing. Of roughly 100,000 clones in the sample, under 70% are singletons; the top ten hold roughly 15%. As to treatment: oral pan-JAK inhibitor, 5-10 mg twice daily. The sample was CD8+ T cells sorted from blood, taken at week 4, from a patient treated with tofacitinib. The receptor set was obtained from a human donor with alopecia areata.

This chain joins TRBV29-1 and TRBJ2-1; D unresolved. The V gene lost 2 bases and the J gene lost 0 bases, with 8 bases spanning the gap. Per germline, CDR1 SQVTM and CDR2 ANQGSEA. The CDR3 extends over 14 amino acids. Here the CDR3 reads CSVEPRSSYNEQFF. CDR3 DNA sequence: TGCAGCGTTGAACCAAGGAGCTCCTACAATGAGCAGTTCTTC.

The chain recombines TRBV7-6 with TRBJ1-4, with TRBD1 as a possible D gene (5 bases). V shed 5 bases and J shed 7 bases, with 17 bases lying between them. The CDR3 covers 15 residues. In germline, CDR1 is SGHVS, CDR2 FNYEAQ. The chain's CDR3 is CASSPGDVGREKLFF. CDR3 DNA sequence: TGTGCCAGCAGCCCGGGGGACGTTGGGCGTGAAAAACTGTTTTTT.

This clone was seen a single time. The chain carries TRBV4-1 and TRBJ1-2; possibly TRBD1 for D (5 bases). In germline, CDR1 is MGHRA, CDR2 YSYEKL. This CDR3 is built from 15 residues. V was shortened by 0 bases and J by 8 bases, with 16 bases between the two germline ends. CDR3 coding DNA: TGCGCCAGCAGCCAAGATGGAAAGGGGCAACCCGGCTACACCTTC. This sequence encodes CASSQDGKGQPGYTF.

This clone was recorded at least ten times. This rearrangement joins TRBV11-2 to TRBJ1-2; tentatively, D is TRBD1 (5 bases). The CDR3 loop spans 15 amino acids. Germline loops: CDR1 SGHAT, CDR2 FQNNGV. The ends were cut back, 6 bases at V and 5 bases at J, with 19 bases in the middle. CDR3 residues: CASSEETHGGYGYTF. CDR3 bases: TGTGCCAGCAGTGAAGAGACACACGGGGGGTATGGCTACACCTTC.

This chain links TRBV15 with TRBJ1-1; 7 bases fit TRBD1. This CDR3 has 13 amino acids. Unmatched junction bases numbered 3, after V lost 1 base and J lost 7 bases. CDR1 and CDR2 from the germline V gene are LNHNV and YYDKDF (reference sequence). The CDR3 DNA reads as TGTGCCACCAGCAGAGGACAGGGTGTTGAAGCTTTCTTT. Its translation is CATSRGQGVEAFF.